This T cell receptor (beta chain) came from a study of technical replicates of blood from a handful of donors (dated by TCRdb to the late 2010s). A word on this clone: Its target antigen remains unknown. No base qualities exist here, and no much larger clone lies one base off it.

The library was prepared using the immunoSEQ multiplex PCR assay. Drawn from immuneACCESS, this table holds only the in-frame rearrangements with V and J called that TCRdb kept. Clones are partly lost; checked studies trace under half to an unresolved V gene and leave the rest unexplained. The sample records more than 70,000 clones, just over 90% of which are singletons. Together, the top ten hold 0.24% of the sample. Sequencing was done on a sample of T cells isolated from PBMCs. This receptor was identified in a human donor in good health.

CDR3 loop: CASSPPRGQPQHF. The nucleotide sequence is given as TGTGCCAGCAGCCCCCCCAGAGGGCAGCCCCAGCATTTT. The chain uses TRBV7-8 and TRBJ1-5, with the identity of the D gene unclear. The cysteine opens and the phenylalanine closes a CDR3 of 13 amino acids. The read is trimmed to its CDR3 DNA, 39 bases read in frame from base 1. The junction shows trimming of 5 bases on V and 7 bases on J, plus 12 bases between the germline ends. Reading the germline V gene gives CDR1 SGHVS and CDR2 FQNEAQ.